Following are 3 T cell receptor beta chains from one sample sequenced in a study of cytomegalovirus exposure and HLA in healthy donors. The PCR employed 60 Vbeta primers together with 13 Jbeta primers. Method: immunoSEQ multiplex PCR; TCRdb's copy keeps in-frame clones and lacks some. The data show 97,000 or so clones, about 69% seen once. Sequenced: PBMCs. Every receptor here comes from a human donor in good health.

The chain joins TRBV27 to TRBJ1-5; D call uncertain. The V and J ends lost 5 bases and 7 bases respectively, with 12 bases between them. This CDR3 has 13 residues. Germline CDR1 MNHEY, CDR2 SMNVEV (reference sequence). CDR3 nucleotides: TGTGCCAGCAGTCCGACCGGGAGACAGCCCCAGCATTTT. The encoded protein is CASSPTGRQPQHF.

In nucleotides, the CDR3 is TGTGCCAGCAGCTTAGCCCAGACAGGGAATGAGCAGTTCTTC. It translates to CASSLAQTGNEQFF. The chain is built from TRBV7-9 and TRBJ2-1; 7 bases match TRBD1. Germline CDR1 SEHNR, CDR2 FQNEAQ (reference sequence). The V and J ends lost 0 bases and 7 bases, in that order; junction bases with no gene match: 3. CDR3 length equals 14 residues.

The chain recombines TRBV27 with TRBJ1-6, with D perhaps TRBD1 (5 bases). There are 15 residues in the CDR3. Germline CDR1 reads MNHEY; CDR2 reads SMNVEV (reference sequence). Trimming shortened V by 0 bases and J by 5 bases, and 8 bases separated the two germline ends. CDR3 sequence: CASSLSRRDNSPLHF. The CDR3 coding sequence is TGTGCCAGCAGTTTATCGCGCAGGGATAATTCACCCCTCCACTTT.